This T cell receptor beta chain is drawn from a study of T cell responses to AZD1222 COVID-19 vaccine. Whether given at about 4 or about 12 weeks, second doses were pooled. Assay used: immunoSEQ multiplex PCR; TCRdb lists only in-frame clones, some missing. The profile covers about 160,000 clones, with 88% appearing a single time and more than 4% taken by the ten largest. Overall study results and limits: Unmutated variant regions reportedly attract nearly half of all spike-specific TCRs. Donors in the cohort were predominantly white British and more often female, and clonal diversity was possibly underestimated. Vaccine-related CD4 TCRs covered spike, predominating at 160-218 and 743-854.

Note on this clone: Its target is unknown.

The V gene lost 0 bases and the J gene lost 8 bases, with 17 bases spanning the gap. This CDR3 is 17 amino acids long. The V gene's germline CDR1 is LGHNA and CDR2 YSLEER. The rearrangement joins TRBV4-3 to TRBJ1-6; TRBD1 might be the D (5 bases). The clonotype comes from an adult who received the AZD1222 COVID-19 vaccine. The sample consisted of peripheral blood, taken 28 days after the second AZD1222 dose. The CDR3 reads CASSQDWIRGKDSPLHF. CDR3 bases: TGCGCCAGCAGCCAAGATTGGATAAGGGGAAAGGATTCACCCCTCCACTTT.